This TCR beta chain originates from a study of blood T cells in healthy people across ages. It was with a sample-barcoded 5' primer and a J-beta primer mix that a second PCR of roughly 6 to 12 cycles was run. TCRdb recomputed calls from the 5' RACE reads with MiXCR, one row per CDR3 protein. This table holds hundreds of thousands of distinct CDR3 sequences, 35% to 50% found once. Study results and limitations: Correlation between TCR beta diversity and naive T cell percentage was strong. Roughly linearly, TCR beta diversity per million T cells fell as age increased. Considered underestimates were the diversity estimates obtained from one million T cells.

This clonotype was observed a handful of times. The antigen is not known. Input material: blood. This clonotype originated in a man older than 75 in good health.

CDR3 in DNA: TGTGCCAGCAGTTTAGCGCAGGGGTATGAGACTGAAGCTTTCTTT. It translates to CASSLAQGYETEAFF. V and J are TRBV12-3 or TRBV12-4 and TRBJ1-1, with D possibly TRBD1 on 6 matching bases. The V gene lost 0 bases and the J gene lost 5 bases, with 13 bases spanning the gap. The length of the CDR3 is 15 residues.